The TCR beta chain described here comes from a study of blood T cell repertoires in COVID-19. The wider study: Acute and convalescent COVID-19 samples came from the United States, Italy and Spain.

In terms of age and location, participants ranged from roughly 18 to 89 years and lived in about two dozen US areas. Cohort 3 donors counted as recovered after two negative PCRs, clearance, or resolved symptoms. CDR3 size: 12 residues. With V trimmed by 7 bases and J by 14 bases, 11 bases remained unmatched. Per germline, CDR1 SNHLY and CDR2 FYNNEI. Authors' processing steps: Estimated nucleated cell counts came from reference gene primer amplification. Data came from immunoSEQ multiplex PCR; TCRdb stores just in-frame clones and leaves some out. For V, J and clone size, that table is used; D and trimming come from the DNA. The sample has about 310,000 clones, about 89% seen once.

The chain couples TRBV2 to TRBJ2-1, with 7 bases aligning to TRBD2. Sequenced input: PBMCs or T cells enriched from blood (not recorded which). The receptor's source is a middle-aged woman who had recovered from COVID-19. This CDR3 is CASTPLSGIKFF. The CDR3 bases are TGTGCCAGCACTCCGCTAAGCGGGATCAAGTTCTTC.